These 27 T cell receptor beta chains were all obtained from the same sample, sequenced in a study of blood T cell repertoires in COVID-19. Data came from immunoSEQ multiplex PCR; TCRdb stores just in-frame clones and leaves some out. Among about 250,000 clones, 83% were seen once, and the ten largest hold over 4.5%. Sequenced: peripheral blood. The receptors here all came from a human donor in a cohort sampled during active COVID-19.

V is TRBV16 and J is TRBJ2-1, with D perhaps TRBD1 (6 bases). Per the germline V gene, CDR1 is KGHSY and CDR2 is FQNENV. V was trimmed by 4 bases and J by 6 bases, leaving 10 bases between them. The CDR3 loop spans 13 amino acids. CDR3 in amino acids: CASSLDSSNEQFF. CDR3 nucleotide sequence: TGTGCCAGCAGCCTGGACAGCTCCAATGAGCAGTTCTTC.

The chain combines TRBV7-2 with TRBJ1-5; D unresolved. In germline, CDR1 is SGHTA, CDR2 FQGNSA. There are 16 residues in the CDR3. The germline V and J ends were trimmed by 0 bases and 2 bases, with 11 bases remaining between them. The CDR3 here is CASSLAAGTGNQPQHF. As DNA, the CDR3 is TGTGCCAGCAGCTTAGCAGCCGGTACCGGCAATCAGCCCCAGCATTTT.

In nucleotides, the CDR3 is TGTGCCAGCAGCTTAGGATCGACGGGAGTATGGTACGAGCAGTACTTC. It specifies CASSLGSTGVWYEQYF. The gene calls are TRBV7-2 and TRBJ2-7; maybe TRBD2 (6 bases). This CDR3 comprises 16 residues. Germline lookup yields CDR1 SGHTA and CDR2 FQGNSA. V was pared by 1 base and J by 4 bases, with 17 bases between.

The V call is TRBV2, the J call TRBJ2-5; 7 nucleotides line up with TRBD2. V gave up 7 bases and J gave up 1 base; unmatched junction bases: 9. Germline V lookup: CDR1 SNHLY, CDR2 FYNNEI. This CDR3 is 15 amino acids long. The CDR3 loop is CASKTGGGLQETQYF. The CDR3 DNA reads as TGTGCCAGCAAAACGGGCGGGGGACTCCAAGAGACCCAGTACTTC.

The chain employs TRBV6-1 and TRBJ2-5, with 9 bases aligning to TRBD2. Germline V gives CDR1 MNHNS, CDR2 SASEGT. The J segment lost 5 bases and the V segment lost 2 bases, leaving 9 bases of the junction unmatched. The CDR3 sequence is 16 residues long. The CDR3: CASSELSGRSGETQYF. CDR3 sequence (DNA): TGTGCCAGCAGTGAATTGAGCGGGAGGTCGGGGGAGACCCAGTACTTC.

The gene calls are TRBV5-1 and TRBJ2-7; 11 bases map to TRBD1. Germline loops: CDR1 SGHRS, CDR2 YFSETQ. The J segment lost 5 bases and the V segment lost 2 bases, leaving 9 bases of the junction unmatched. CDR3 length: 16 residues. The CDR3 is CASSLGRGQGGHEQYF. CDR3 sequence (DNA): TGCGCCAGCAGCTTAGGTAGGGGACAGGGGGGCCACGAGCAGTACTTC. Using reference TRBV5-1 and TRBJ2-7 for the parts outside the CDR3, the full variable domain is KAGVTQTPRYLIKTRGQQVTLSCSPISGHRSVSWYQQTPGQGLQFLFEYFSETQRNKGNFPGRFSGRQFSNSRSEMNVSTLELGDSALYLCASSLGRGQGGHEQYFGPGTRLTVT.

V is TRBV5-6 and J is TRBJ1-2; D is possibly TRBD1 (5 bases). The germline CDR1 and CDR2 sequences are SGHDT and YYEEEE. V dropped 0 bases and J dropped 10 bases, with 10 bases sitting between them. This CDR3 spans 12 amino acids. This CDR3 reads CASSLARAVYTF. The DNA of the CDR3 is TGTGCCAGCAGCTTGGCCAGGGCGGTCTACACCTTC.

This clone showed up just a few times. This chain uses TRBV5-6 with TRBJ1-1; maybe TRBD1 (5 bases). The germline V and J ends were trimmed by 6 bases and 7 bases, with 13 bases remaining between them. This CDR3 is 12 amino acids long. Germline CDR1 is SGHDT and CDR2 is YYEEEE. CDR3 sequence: CASTRRGNEAFF. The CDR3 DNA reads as TGTGCCAGCACCCGTAGGGGTAATGAAGCTTTCTTT.

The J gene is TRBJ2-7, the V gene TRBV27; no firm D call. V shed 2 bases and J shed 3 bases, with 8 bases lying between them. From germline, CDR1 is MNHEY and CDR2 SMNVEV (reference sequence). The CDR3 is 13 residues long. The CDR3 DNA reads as TGTGCCAGCAGTTTAACCTCACACTACGAGCAGTACTTC. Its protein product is CASSLTSHYEQYF.

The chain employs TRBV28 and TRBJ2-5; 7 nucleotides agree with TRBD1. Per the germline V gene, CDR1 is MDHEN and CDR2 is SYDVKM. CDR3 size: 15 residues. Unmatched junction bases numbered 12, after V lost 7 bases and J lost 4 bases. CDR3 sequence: CASIPTGKQIETQYF. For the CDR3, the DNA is TGTGCCAGCATACCGACAGGGAAACAAATAGAGACCCAGTACTTC.

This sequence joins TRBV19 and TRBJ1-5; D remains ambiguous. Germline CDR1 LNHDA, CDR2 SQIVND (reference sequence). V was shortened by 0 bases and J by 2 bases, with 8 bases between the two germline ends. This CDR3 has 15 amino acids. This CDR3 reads CASSIDRVGNQPQHF. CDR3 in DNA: TGTGCCAGTAGTATAGATCGAGTGGGCAATCAGCCCCAGCATTTT.

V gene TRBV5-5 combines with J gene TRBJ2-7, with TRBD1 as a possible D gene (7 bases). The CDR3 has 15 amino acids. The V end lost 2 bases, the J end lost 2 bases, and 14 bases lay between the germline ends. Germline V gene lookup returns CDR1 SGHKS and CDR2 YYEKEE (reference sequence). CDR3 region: CASSFAGRGAYEQYF. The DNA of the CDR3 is TGTGCCAGCAGCTTTGCTGGCAGGGGGGCCTACGAGCAGTACTTC.

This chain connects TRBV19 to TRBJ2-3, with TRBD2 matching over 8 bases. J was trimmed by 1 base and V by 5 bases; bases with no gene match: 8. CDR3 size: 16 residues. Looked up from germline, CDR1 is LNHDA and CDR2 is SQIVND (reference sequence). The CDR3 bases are TGTGCCAGTAGTTTCGCGGGAGGAGGGGGCACAGATACGCAGTATTTT. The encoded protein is CASSFAGGGGTDTQYF.

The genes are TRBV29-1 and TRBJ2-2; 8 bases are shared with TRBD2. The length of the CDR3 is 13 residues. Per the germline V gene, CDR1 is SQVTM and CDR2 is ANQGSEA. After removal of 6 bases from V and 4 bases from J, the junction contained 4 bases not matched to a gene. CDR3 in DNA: TGCAGCGTCACTAGCGGCGGCACCGGGGAGCTGTTTTTT. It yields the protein CSVTSGGTGELFF.

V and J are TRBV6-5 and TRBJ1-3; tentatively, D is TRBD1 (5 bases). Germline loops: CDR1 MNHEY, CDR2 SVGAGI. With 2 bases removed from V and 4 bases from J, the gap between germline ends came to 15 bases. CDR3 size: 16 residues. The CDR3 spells CASSYETVTPGNTIYF. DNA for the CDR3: TGTGCCAGCAGTTACGAGACAGTTACTCCCGGAAACACCATATATTTT.

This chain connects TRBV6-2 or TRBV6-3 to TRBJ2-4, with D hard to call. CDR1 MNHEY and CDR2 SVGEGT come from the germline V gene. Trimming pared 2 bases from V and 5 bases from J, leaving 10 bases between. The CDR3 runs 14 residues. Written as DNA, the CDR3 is TGTGCCAGCAGTTACATACAGACCCAAAACATTCAGTACTTC. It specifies CASSYIQTQNIQYF.

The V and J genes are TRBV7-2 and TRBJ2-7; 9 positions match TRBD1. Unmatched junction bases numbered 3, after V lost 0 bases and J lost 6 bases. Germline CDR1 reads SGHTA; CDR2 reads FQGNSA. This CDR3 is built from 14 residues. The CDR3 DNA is TGTGCCAGCAGCTTAGCGAGGGGACAGGGCGAGCAGTACTTC. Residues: CASSLARGQGEQYF.

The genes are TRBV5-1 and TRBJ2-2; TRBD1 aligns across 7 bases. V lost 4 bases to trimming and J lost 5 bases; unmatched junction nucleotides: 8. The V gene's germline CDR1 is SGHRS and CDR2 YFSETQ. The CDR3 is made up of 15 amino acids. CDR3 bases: TGCGCCAGCAGCGAGACGGACAGGAGGACCGGGGAGCTGTTTTTT. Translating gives CASSETDRRTGELFF.

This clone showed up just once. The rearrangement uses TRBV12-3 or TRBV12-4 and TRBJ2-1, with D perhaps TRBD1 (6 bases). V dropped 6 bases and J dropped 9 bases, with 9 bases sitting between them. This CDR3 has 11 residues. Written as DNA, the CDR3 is TGTGCCAGCAGCCAACAGGGTGAGCAGTTCTTC. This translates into CASSQQGEQFF.

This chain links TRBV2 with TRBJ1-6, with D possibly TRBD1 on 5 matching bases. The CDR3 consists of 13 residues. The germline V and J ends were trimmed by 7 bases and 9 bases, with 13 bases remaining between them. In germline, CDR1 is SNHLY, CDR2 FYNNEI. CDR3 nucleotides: TGTGCCAGCACCGGCCGGACAATTTCACCCCTCCACTTT. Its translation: CASTGRTISPLHF.

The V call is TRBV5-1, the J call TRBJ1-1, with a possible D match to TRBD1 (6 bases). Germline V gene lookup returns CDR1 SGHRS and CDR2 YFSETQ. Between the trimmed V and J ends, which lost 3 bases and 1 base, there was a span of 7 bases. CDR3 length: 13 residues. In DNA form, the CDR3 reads TGCGCCAGCAGCTCGACAGGGAACACTGAAGCTTTCTTT. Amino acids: CASSSTGNTEAFF.

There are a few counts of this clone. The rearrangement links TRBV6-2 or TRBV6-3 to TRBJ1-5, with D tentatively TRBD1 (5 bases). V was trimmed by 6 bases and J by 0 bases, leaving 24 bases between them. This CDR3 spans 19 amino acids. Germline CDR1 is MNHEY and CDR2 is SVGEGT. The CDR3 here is CASSHMGRSYKGSNQPQHF. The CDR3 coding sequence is TGTGCCAGCAGCCACATGGGGCGAAGTTATAAGGGTAGCAATCAGCCCCAGCATTTT.

Here the CDR3 DNA reads TGTGCCAGCATCTCGCCGCCTAGGGGCTACACCTTC. Residues: CASISPPRGYTF. The V call is TRBV9, the J call TRBJ1-2; no clear D. V lost 6 bases and J lost 8, with 14 bases in between. This CDR3 is 12 amino acids long. The germline CDR1 and CDR2 sequences are SGDLS and YYNGEE.

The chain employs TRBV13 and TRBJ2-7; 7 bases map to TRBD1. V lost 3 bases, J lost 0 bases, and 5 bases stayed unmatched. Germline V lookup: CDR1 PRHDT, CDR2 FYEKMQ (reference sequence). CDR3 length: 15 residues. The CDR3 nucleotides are TGTGCCAGCAGCTTCCGGGACAGAAGCTCCTACGAGCAGTACTTC. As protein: CASSFRDRSSYEQYF. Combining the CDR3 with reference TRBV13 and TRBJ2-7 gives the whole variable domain AAGVIQSPRHLIKEKRETATLKCYPIPRHDTVYWYQQGPGQDPQFLISFYEKMQSDKGSIPDRFSAQQFSDYHSELNMSSLELGDSALYFCASSFRDRSSYEQYFGPGTRLTVT.

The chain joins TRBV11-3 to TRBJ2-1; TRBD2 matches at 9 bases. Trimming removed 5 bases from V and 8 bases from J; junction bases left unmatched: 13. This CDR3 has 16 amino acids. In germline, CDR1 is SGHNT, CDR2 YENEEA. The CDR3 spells CASSLGSRSSGDEQFF. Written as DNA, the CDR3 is TGTGCCAGCAGCCTAGGATCGAGGTCTAGCGGGGATGAGCAGTTCTTC.

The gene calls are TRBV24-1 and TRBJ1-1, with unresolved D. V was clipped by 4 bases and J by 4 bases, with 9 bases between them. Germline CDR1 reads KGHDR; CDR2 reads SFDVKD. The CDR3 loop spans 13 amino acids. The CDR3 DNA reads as TGTGCCACCAGTGAATATTCAGGCACTGAAGCTTTCTTT. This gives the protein CATSEYSGTEAFF.

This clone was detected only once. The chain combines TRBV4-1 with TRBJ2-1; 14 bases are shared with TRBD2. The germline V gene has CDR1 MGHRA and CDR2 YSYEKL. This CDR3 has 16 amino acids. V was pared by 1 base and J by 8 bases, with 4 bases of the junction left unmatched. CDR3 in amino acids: CASSQVTGLAGDEQFF. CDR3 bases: TGCGCCAGCAGCCAAGTTACGGGACTAGCGGGAGATGAGCAGTTCTTC.